This T cell receptor beta chain was sequenced during a study of cytomegalovirus exposure and HLA in healthy donors. The wider study: Earlier, 117 million unique TCR beta sequences were recovered from about 200 million T cells by an analysis.

The V and J ends lost 4 bases and 3 bases, in that order; junction bases with no gene match: 11. Germline CDR1 reads MDHEN; CDR2 reads SYDVKM. The length of the CDR3 is 16 residues. In regard to this clone: Its target is not known.

Both 60 Vbeta primers and 13 Jbeta primers went into the PCR. Data came from immunoSEQ multiplex PCR; TCRdb stores just in-frame clones and leaves some out. In the table there are some 100,000 clones, about 73% of which are singletons. Study-wide points: Cytomegalovirus status was reportedly diagnosed by the classifier with high specificity and sensitivity.

The sequence derives from a woman aged 45 to 65 in good health and CMV-seropositive. The chain uses TRBV28 and TRBJ1-2, with 7 bases lining up with TRBD1. The sample taken for sequencing was PBMCs. The CDR3 loop is CASSSPGQEPYYGYTF. The CDR3, as DNA: TGTGCCAGCAGTTCCCCCGGACAGGAACCCTACTATGGCTACACCTTC.